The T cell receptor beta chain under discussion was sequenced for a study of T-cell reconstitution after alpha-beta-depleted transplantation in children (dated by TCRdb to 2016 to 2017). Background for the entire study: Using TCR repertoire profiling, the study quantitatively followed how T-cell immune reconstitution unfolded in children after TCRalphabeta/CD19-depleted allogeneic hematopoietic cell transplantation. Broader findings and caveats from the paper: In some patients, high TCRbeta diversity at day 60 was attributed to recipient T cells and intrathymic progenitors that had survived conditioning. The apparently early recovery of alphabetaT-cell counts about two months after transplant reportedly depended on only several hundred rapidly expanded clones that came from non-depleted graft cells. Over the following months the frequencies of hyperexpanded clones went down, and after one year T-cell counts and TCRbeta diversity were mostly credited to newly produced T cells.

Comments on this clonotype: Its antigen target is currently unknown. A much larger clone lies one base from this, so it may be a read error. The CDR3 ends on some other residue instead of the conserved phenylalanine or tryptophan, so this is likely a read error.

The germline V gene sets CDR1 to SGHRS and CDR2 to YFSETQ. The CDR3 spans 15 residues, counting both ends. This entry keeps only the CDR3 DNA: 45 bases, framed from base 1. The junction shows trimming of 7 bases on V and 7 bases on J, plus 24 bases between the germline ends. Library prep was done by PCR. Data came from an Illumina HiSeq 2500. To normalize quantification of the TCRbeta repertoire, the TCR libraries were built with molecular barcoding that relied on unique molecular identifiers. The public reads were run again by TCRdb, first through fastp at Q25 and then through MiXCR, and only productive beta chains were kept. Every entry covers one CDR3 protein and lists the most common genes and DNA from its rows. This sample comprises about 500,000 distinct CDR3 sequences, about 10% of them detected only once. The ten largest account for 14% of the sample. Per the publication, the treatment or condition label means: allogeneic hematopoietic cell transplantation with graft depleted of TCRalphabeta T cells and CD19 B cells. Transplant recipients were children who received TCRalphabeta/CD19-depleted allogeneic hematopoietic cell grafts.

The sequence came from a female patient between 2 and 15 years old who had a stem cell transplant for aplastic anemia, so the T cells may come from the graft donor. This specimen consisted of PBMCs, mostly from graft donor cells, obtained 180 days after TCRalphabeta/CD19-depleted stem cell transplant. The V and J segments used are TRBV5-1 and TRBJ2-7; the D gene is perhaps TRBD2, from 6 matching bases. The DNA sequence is TGCGCCAGCTCCCTCGGCGGGGCCCGAGGGGAGGAGCAGTACATC. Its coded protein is CASSLGGARGEEQYI.